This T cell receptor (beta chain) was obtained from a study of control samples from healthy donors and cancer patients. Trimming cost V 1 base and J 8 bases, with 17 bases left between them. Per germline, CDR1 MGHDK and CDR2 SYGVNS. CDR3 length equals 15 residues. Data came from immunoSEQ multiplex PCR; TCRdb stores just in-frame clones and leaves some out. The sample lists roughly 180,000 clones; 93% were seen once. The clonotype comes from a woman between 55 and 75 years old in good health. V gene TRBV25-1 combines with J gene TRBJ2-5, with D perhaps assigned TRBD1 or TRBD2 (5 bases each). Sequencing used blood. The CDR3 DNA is TGTGCCAGCAGTGAATCTGGGACCGGCCTTACAACCCAGTACTTC. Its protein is CASSESGTGLTTQYF. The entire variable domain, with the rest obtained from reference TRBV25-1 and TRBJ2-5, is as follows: EADIYQTPRYLVIGTGKKITLECSQTMGHDKMYWYQQDPGMELHLIHYSYGVNSTEKGDLSSESTVSRIRTEHFPLTLESARPSHTSQYLCASSESGTGLTTQYFGPGTRLLVL.